A single sample is the source of the 10 T cell receptor beta chains below, sequenced in a study of identical twins. Using its own MiXCR run on the 5' RACE reads, TCRdb lists one record per CDR3 protein. The table includes a few hundred thousand distinct CDR3 sequences, about 9% detected once. Sequencing input: naive T cells sorted from blood. The receptors were sampled from a woman aged 50 to 60 in good health.

In this sample, this clonotype turned up many times. J is TRBJ2-5 and V is TRBV12-3 or TRBV12-4; D remains ambiguous. V lost 3 bases and J 5 bases, leaving 10 bases between the germline ends. This CDR3 spans 13 amino acids. In nucleotides, the CDR3 is TGTGCCAGCAGTTTTTTGGTTTCGGAGACCCAGTACTTC. Protein product: CASSFLVSETQYF.

The table lists this clonotype with a few counts. This chain joins TRBV5-1 and TRBJ1-6; D unclear. Germline CDR1 reads SGHRS; CDR2 reads YFSETQ. The length of the CDR3 is 13 residues. Trimming shortened V by 4 bases and J by 8 bases, and 10 bases separated the two germline ends. In nucleotides, the CDR3 is TGCGCCAGCAGCGCGGGGAGAGATTCACCCCTCCACTTT. Protein product: CASSAGRDSPLHF.

This clonotype was recorded a few times. This rearrangement joins TRBV4-1 to TRBJ2-4; TRBD1 agrees at 9 bases. CDR1 is MGHRA and CDR2 is YSYEKL in the germline V gene. The CDR3 extends over 17 amino acids. V lost 2 bases to trimming and J lost 9 bases; unmatched junction nucleotides: 14. CDR3 protein: CASSQLDRGEQNVIQYF. The CDR3 region has the DNA TGCGCCAGCAGCCAACTCGACAGGGGGGAACAAAATGTCATTCAGTACTTC.

In its sample, this clonotype was seen many times. V is TRBV11-2 and J is TRBJ2-1; D is perhaps TRBD1 (5 bases). Germline V gene sequence: CDR1 SGHAT, CDR2 FQNNGV. The V gene lost 4 bases and the J gene lost 5 bases, with 15 bases spanning the gap. The CDR3 runs to 15 residues. This CDR3 is CASSSTLTVNNEQFF. In DNA, the CDR3 is TGTGCCAGCAGCTCTACATTGACAGTCAACAATGAGCAGTTCTTC.

This clonotype was picked up a small number of times. The chain carries TRBV12-3 or TRBV12-4 and TRBJ2-3; TRBD2 matches at 8 bases. V trimming: 8 bases; J trimming: 5 bases; junction bases outside the gene matches: 12. The length of the CDR3 is 15 residues. Here the CDR3 DNA reads TGTGCCAGCCTCGAGAGCGGGAGTCTTAGAGATACGCAGTATTTT. Translating it yields CASLESGSLRDTQYF.

This clonotype was detected a few times. This chain joins TRBV6-1 and TRBJ2-5, with D unclear. The CDR3 length is 13 residues. CDR1 and CDR2 from the germline V gene are MNHNS and SASEGT. Trimming removed 5 bases at V and 4 bases at J, with 11 bases between. As DNA, the CDR3 is TGTGCCAGCAGTCACCTTGAAGGAGAGACCCAGTACTTC. Its protein product is CASSHLEGETQYF.

This clonotype was counted at least ten times. The chain is built from TRBV18 and TRBJ1-2, with 9 bases matching TRBD1. CDR1 is KGHSH and CDR2 is LQKENI in the germline V gene. The CDR3 loop spans 15 amino acids. V lost 6 bases, J lost 5 bases, and 10 bases stayed unmatched. The CDR3 sequence: CASSPRTGERYGYTF. Here the CDR3 DNA reads TGTGCCAGCTCGCCCCGGACAGGGGAGAGGTATGGCTACACCTTC.

This clonotype was counted ten times or more. CDR3 sequence (DNA): TGCAGTGCTAGAACCCAAGGGACCGGAGGAGAGACCCAGTACTTC. Protein product: CSARTQGTGGETQYF. The rearrangement links TRBV20-1 to TRBJ2-5; either TRBD1 or TRBD2 may supply D (5 bases each). The germline V and J ends were trimmed by 2 bases and 4 bases, with 17 bases remaining between them. Per germline, CDR1 DFQATT and CDR2 SNEGSKA (reference sequence). This CDR3 region has 15 residues.

The table lists this clonotype with a few counts. The gene calls are TRBV7-3 and TRBJ2-1, with TRBD2 identical over 11 bases. CDR3 size: 16 residues. Losses at the gene ends were 5 bases for V and 7 bases for J; bases not matched to a gene: 10. The germline V gene encodes CDR1 SGHTA and CDR2 FQGTGA. For the CDR3, the DNA is TGTGCCAGCAGCCCCGTAGCGGGAGGGAGGGGAAATGAGCAGTTCTTC. Its protein is CASSPVAGGRGNEQFF.

The table lists this clonotype with a few counts. V gene TRBV12-3 or TRBV12-4 combines with J gene TRBJ2-2; the D gene is possibly TRBD2 (6 bases). The V gene lost 3 bases and the J gene lost 6 bases, with 11 bases spanning the gap. The length of the CDR3 is 14 residues. The CDR3 sequence is CASSLGGTAGELFF. The CDR3 DNA sequence: TGTGCCAGCAGTTTGGGCGGGACTGCCGGGGAGCTGTTTTTT.